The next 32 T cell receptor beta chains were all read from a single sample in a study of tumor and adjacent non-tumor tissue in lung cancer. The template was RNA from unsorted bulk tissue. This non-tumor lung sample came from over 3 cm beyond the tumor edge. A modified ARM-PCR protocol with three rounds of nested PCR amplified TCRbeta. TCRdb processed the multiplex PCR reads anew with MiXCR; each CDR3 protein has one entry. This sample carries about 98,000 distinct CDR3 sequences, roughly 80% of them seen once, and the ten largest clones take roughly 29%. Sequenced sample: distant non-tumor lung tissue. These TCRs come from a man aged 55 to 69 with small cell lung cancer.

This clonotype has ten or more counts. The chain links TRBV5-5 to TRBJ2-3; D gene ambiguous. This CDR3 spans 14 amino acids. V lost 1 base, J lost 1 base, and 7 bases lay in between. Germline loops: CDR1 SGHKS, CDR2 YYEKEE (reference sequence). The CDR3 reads CASSLSAGTDTQYF. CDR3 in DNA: TGTGCCAGCAGCTTGTCGGCGGGCACAGATACGCAGTATTTT.

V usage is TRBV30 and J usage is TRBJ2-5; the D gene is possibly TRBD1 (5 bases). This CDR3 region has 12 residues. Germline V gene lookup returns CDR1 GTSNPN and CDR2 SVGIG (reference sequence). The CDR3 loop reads CAGQPGKETQYF. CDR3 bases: TGTGCGGGGCAGCCTGGCAAAGAGACCCAGTACTTC.

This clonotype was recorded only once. The CDR3 sequence is CASSYRDRSTDGQYF. The DNA of the CDR3 is TGTGCCAGTAGCTACCGGGACCGTAGCACAGATGGGCAGTATTTT. This sequence joins TRBV6-5 and TRBJ2-3, with D perhaps matching TRBD1 or TRBD2 (5 bases each). V shed 9 bases and J shed 11 bases, with 27 bases lying between them. The CDR3 contains 15 residues. Germline CDR1 is MNHEY and CDR2 is SVGAGI.

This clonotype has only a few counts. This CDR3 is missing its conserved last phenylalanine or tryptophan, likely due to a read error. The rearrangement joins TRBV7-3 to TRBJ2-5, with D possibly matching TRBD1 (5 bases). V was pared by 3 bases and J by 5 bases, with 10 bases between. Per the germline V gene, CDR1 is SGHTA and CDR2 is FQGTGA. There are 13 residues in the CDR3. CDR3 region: CASSFGRAETQYL. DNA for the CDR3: TGTGCCAGCAGCTTCGGCAGGGCTGAGACCCAGTACTTA.

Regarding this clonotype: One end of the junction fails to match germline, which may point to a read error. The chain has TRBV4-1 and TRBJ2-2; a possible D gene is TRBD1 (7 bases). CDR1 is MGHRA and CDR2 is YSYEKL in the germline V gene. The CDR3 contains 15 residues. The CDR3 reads CASSSRGVYTGERFF. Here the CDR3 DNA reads TGCGCTAGCAGCAGCAGGGGGGTCTATACCGGGGAGCGGTTTTTT.

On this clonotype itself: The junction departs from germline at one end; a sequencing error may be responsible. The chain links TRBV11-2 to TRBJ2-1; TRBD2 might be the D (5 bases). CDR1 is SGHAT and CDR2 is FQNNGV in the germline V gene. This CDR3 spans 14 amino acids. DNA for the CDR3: TGTGCCAGCAAGAAGCGGCAGGACGACATTGTCGAGTACTTC. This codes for CASKKRQDDIVEYF.

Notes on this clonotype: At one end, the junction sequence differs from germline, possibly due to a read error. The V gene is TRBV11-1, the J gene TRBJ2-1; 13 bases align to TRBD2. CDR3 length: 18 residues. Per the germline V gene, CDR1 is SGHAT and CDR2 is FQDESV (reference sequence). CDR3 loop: CASSSESRTSGGCNEQFF. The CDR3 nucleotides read TGTGCTAGCAGCTCAGAATCGAGGACTAGCGGGGGTTGTAATGAGCAGTTCTTC.

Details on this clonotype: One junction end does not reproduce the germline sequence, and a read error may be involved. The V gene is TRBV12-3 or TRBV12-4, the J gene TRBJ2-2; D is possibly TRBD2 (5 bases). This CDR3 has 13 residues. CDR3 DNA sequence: TGTGCCAGCAGTTTAGGGAGGACCGGGGAGCCGTTTTTT. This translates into CASSLGRTGEPFF.

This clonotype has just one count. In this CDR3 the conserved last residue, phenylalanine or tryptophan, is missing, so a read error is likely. CDR3 sequence: CAGSFFGGELFI. The CDR3 DNA follows: TGTGCCGGCAGTTTTTTTGGCGGGGAGCTGTTTATT. V gene TRBV12-3 or TRBV12-4 combines with J gene TRBJ2-2; D is ambiguous. This CDR3 is 12 amino acids long.

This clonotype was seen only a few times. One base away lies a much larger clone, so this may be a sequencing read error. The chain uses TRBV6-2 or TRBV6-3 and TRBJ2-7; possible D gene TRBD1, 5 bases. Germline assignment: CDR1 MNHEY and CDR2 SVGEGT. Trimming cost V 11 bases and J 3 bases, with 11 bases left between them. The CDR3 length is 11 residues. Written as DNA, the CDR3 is TGTGCCTCCCGGACAAGCTACGAGCAGTACGTC. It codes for CASRTSYEQYV.

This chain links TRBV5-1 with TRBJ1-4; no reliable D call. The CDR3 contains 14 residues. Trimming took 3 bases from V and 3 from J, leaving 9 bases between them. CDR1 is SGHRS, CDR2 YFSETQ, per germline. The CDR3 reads CASSWAQSNEKLFF. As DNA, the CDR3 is TGCGCCAGCAGCTGGGCACAGTCTAATGAAAAACTGTTTTTT.

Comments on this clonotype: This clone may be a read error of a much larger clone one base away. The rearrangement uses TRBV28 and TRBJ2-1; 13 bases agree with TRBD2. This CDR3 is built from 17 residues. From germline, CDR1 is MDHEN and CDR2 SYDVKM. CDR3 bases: TGTGCCAGCAGTACCTCGGGACTAGCGGGGTCGGGAGATGAGCAGTCCTTC. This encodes CASSTSGLAGSGDEQSF.

Here the CDR3 DNA reads TGTGCCAGCAGCTTAATGGCGGAGCCCGCTAGCACAGATACGCAGTATTTT. This gives the protein CASSLMAEPASTDTQYF. The rearrangement links TRBV7-8 to TRBJ2-3; D call uncertain. With 2 bases removed from V and 0 bases from J, the gap between germline ends came to 15 bases. The CDR3 has 17 amino acids. Per germline, CDR1 SGHVS and CDR2 FQNEAQ. Based on the CDR3 plus reference TRBV7-8 and TRBJ2-3, the full variable domain is GAGVSQSPRYKVAKRGQDVALRCDPISGHVSLFWYQQALGQGPEFLTYFQNEAQLDKSGLPSDRFFAERPEGSVSTLKIQRTQQEDSAVYLCASSLMAEPASTDTQYFGPGTRLTVL.

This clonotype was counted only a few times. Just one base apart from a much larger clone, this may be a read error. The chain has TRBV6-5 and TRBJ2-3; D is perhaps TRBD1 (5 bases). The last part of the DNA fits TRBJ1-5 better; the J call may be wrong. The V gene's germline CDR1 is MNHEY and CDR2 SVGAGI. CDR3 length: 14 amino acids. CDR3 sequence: CASSHLDGADTQHF. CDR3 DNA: TGTGCCAGCAGCCACCTAGACGGGGCAGATACGCAGCATTTT.

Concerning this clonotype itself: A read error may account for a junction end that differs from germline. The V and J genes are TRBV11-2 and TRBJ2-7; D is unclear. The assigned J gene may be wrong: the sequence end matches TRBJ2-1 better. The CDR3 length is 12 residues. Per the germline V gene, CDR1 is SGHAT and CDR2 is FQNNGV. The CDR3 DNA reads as TGTGCCAGCACCTTAGTTCTGGGTGAGCAGTTCTTC. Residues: CASTLVLGEQFF.

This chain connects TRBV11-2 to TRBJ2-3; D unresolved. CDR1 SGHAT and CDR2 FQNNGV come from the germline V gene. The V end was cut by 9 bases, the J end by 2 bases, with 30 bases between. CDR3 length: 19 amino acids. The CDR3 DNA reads TGTGCCAGTAGTTTAGAGTCAACGACTGGGTGGGCCTACACAGATACGCAGTATTTT. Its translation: CASSLESTTGWAYTDTQYF.

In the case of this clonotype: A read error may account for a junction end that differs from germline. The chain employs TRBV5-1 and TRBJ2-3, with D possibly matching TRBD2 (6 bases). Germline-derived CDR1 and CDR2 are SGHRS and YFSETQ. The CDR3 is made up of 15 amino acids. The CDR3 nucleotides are TGCGCCTGTAGCTTGGAAGCTAGCGTCACAGATACGCAATATTTT. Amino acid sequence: CACSLEASVTDTQYF.

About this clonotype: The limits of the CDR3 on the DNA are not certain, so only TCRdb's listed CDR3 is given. The CDR3 region is CASSQSVAGGSYNKQLF. V gene TRBV4-1 combines with J gene TRBJ2-1; the D call TRBD2 from the table was never checked on the DNA. Counting both end residues, the CDR3 totals 17 amino acids. Germline assignment: CDR1 MGHRA and CDR2 YSYEKL.

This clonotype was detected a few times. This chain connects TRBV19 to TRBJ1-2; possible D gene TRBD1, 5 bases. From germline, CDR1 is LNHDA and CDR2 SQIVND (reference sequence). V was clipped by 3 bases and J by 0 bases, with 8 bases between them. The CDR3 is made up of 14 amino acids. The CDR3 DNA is TGTGCCAGTAGTATTCTGGGGGCTAACTATGGCTACACCTTC. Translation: CASSILGANYGYTF.

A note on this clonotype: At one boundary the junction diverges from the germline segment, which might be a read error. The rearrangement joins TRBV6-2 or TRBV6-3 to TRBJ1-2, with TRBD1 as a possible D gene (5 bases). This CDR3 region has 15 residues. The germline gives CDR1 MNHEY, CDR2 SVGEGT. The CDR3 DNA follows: TGTGCCAACAGTTACTCCCGGGGCTTCAGCTATGGCTACACTTTC. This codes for CANSYSRGFSYGYTF.

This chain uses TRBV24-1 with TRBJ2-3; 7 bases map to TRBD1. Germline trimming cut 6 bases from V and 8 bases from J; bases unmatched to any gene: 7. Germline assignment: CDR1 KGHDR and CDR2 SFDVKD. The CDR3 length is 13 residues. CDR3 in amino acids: CATSFDRASTQYF. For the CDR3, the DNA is TGTGCCACCAGTTTTGACAGGGCAAGTACGCAGTATTTT.

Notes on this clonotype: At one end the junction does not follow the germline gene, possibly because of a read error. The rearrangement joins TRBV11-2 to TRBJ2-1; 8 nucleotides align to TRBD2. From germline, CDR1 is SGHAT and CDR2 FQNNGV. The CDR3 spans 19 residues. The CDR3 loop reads CVSSSGGGNSVSIYNEQFF. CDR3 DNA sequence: TGTGTCAGCAGCTCCGGGGGGGGGAATAGCGTGAGTATCTACAATGAGCAGTTCTTC. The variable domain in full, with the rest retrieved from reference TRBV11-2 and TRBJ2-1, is EAGVAQSPRYKIIEKRQSVAFWCNPISGHATLYWYQQILGQGPKLLIQFQNNGVVDDSQLPKDRFSAERLKGVDSTLKIQPAKLEDSAVYLCVSSSGGGNSVSIYNEQFFGPGTRLTVL.

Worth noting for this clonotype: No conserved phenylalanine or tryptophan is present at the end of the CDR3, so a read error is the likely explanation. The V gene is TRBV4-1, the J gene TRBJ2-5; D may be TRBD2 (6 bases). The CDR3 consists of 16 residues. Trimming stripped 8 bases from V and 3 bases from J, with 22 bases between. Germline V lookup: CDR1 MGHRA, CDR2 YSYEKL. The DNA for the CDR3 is TGCGCCAGCGGCCTAAACCCGGGATTAGCGGAAGAGACCCAGTACACC. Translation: CASGLNPGLAEETQYT.

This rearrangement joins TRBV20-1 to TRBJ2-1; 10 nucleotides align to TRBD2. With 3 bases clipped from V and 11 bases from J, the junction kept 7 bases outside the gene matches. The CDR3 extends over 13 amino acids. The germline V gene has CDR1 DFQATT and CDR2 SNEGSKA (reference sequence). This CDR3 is CSARGTSEIKQFF. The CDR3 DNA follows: TGCAGTGCTAGGGGGACTAGCGAGATCAAGCAGTTCTTC.

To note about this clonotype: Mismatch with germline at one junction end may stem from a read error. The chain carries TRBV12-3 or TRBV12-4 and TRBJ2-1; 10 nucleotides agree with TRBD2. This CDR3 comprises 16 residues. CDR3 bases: TGTGCCAGCAGTAGATCTAGCGGGAGTTCCTACAACGAGCAGTTCTTC. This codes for CASSRSSGSSYNEQFF.

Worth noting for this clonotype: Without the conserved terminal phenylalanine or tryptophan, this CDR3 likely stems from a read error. As DNA, the CDR3 is TGTGCCAGCCTCCGTGGGACTCCTGACTATAATTCACCCCTCCACTCT. This sequence encodes CASLRGTPDYNSPLHS. This sequence joins TRBV6-9 and TRBJ1-6; the D gene is possibly TRBD1 (5 bases). CDR1 MNHGY and CDR2 SVAAGI come from the germline V gene. Trimming removed 8 bases at V and 3 bases at J, with 17 bases between. The CDR3 sequence is 16 residues long.

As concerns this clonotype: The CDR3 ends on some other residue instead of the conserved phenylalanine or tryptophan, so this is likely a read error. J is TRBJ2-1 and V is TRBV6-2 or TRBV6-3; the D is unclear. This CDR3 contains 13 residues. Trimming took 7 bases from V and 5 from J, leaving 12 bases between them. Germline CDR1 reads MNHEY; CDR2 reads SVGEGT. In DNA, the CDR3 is TGTGCCAGCACTACCAGTCCTAACAATGAGCAGTTCATC. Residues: CASTTSPNNEQFI.

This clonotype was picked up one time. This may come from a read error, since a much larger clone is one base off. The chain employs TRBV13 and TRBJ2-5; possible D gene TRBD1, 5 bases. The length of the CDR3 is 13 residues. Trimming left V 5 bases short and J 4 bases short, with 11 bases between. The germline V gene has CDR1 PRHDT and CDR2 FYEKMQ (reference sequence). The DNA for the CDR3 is TGTGCCAGCAGCAAGGGGCGAAGAGAGACCCAGTACTTC. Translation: CASSKGRRETQYF.

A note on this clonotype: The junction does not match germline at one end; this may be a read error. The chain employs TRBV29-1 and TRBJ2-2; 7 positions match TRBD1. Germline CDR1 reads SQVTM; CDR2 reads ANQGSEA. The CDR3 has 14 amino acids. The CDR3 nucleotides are TGCATCGTTACAGACAGGGCGAACACCGGGGAGCTGTTTTTT. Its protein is CIVTDRANTGELFF.

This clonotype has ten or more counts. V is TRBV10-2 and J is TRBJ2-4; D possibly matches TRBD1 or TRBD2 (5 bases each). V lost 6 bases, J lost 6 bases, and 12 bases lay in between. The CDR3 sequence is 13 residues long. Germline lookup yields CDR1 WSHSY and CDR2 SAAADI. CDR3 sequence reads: CASSRDGRNIQYF. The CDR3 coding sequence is TGCGCCAGCAGCCGGGACGGAAGAAACATTCAGTACTTC.

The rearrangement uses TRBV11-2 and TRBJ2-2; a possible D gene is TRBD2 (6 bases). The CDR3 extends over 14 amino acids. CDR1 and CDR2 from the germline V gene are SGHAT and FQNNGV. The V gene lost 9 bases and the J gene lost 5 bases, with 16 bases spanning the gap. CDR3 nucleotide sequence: TGTGCCAGTAGCCTAGCGTGGGAGACCGGGGAGCTGTTTTTT. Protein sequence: CASSLAWETGELFF.

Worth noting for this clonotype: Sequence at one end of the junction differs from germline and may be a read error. The CDR3 DNA follows: TGTGCCAACAAACTAGAGGGAGATGATGGCGGGAAGCTGTTTTTT. This translates into CANKLEGDDGGKLFF. The V call is TRBV4-2, the J call TRBJ2-2; tentatively, D is TRBD2 (6 bases). Germline V gene sequence: CDR1 LGHNA, CDR2 YNFKEQ. CDR3 length: 15 residues.